The following is a T cell receptor (beta chain) sequence with its context. Its antigen specificity is not known. Base quality data are lacking; no much larger clone is found one base away. RNA was extracted using the RNeasy kit, and roughly 0.5 to 1 ug of the RNA was reverse transcribed with random hexamers. TCR beta CDR3 regions were amplified with the immunoSEQ multiplex PCR assay covering 54 Vbeta and 13 Jbeta segments. To correct PCR amplification bias, a synthetic template baseline was used for both primer optimization and computational correction. From the authors' description of their analysis: Only productive sequences were kept, with reads annotated to V, D and J genes according to IMGT and analyzed in immunoSEQ Analyzer. Clonality was computed as one minus Shannon entropy normalized by log2 of the number of productive unique sequences. Public and private clones were assessed among the 100 most prevalent clones of each patient and control. Clones were defined as Susac-specific if absent from the healthy and MS cohorts, from 1052 published viral clones and from other ImmuneACCESS disease sequences. Using fastp trimming at Q25 and MiXCR clonotype assembly, TCRdb reanalyzed the public sequencing data and kept in-frame beta chains. Each entry merges the rows of one CDR3 protein and shows their most common DNA and genes. For this entry, the V and J calls and clone size follow TCRdb and not the study's own pipeline. The sample includes around 170,000 distinct CDR3 sequences, with 85% to 95% observed a single time. In total, the top ten clones hold about 0.15% of the sample.

Peripheral blood CD8+ and CD4+ T cells from healthy donors, Susac syndrome patients and multiple sclerosis patients were profiled using high-throughput TCR beta sequencing. The Susac syndrome patients fulfilled recently defined diagnostic criteria for definite or probable disease. CD8+ TEMRA cells were enriched by FACS, while bulk CD8+ and CD4+ T cells were purified by magnetic negative isolation. Blood was collected in EDTA tubes and processed within 24 hours, with PBMCs isolated through density gradient centrifugation. PBMCs destined for TCR sequencing were cryopreserved in liquid nitrogen and later thawed in a 37 °C water bath. A purity of at least 90% was achieved for sorted or isolated CD4+, CD8+ and CD8+ TEMRA cells. This entry is derived from a study of CD8 T cells in Susac syndrome (dated by TCRdb to the late 2010s). About the full investigation: Of the Susac syndrome patients who were sequenced, about six had clinically active disease and roughly eight were in clinical remission. Repertoire sequencing was used to test whether CD8+ T cell activation and differentiation in Susac syndrome was antigen driven. Susac syndrome patients were therapy-naive, on corticosteroids (some also receiving IVIg), or on IVIg alone at blood withdrawal. CD8+ T cell repertoire clonality was compared between approximately 12 healthy donors, roughly 14 Susac syndrome patients and around 15 multiple sclerosis patients.

The paper as a whole reports these results and caveats: The number of individuals in the TCR sequencing and HLA analysis was recognized as being relatively small. Looking at Susac-specific public clones, the researchers identified fewer than 20 in the total CD8+ repertoire and roughly 5 in the CD8+ TEMRA repertoire. Clonal expansion was observed in Susac syndrome CD8+ repertoires, with the highest expansion in CD8+ TEMRA cells and greater expansion in clinically active than in remitting patients.

Trimming at the junction amounts to 5 bases on V and 4 bases on J, and the germline ends lie 21 bases apart. The germline V gene (reference sequence) provides CDR1 DFQATT and CDR2 SNEGSKA. From the cysteine through the phenylalanine, the CDR3 covers 17 amino acids. The entry retains the CDR3 DNA only, 51 bases that are in frame from base 1. The sequencing input was CD8+ T cells from PBMCs. Here the chain combines TRBV20-1 and TRBJ2-6; a weak D assignment points to TRBD1 (6 bases agree). This receptor was taken from a human donor with Susac syndrome. The CDR3 amino acid sequence is: CSAGRDIGLGGANVLTF. The DNA is TGCAGTGCTGGCCGGGACATCGGACTGGGGGGGGCCAACGTCCTGACTTTC.